The 10 T cell receptor beta chains reported below all come from one sample, sequenced in a study of T cell responses to AZD1222 COVID-19 vaccine. The method was immunoSEQ multiplex PCR; TCRdb's version includes in-frame clones alone and lacks a portion of them. The table has 110,000 or so clones, just over 90% seen once. Sequenced material: peripheral blood, taken on day 0 of AZD1222 vaccination. The source of these receptors is an adult in good health.

For the CDR3, the DNA is TGTGCCAGCAGAGTACAGGGGTTTGATCAGCCCCAGCATTTT. Encoded protein: CASRVQGFDQPQHF. The V call is TRBV5-8, the J call TRBJ1-5; 7 bases fit TRBD1. The V and J ends lost 5 bases and 5 bases, in that order; junction bases with no gene match: 7. The CDR3 is 14 residues long. The germline gives CDR1 SGHTS, CDR2 YDEGEE.

The chain recombines TRBV4-1 with TRBJ2-7; D is undetermined. The ends were cut back, 4 bases at V and 2 bases at J, with 12 bases in the middle. CDR1 and CDR2 (germline): MGHRA, YSYEKL. The CDR3 loop spans 14 amino acids. The CDR3: CASSRNRAAYEQYF. CDR3 nucleotides: TGCGCCAGCAGCCGGAACCGGGCTGCCTACGAGCAGTACTTC.

The chain is built from TRBV6-5 and TRBJ1-1; no clear D. V shed 6 bases and J shed 4 bases, with 9 bases lying between them. Germline V CDR1 and CDR2: MNHEY, SVGAGI. There are 12 residues in the CDR3. The CDR3 protein is CASRSDTTEAFF. DNA for the CDR3: TGTGCCAGCAGATCTGACACCACTGAAGCTTTCTTT.

This chain uses TRBV19 with TRBJ1-4, with 9 bases lining up with TRBD1. Trimming cost V 6 bases and J 6 bases; bases outside gene matches: 2. Germline-derived CDR1 and CDR2 are LNHDA and SQIVND (reference sequence). The CDR3 runs 13 residues. This CDR3 is CASRDRGDEKLFF. In nucleotides, the CDR3 is TGTGCCAGTAGGGACAGGGGAGATGAAAAACTGTTTTTT. Combining the CDR3 with reference TRBV19 and TRBJ1-4 gives the whole variable domain DGGITQSPKYLFRKEGQNVTLSCEQNLNHDAMYWYRQDPGQGLRLIYYSQIVNDFQKGDIAEGYSVSREKKESFPLTVTSAQKNPTAFYLCASRDRGDEKLFFGSGTQLSVL.

This clone was observed a single time. The CDR3, as DNA: TGTGCCAGCAGCTATATTAGCGGGGGAGAACACTACGAGCAGTACTTC. Its translation is CASSYISGGEHYEQYF. The chain joins TRBV7-8 to TRBJ2-7; 9 nucleotides agree with TRBD2. The trim removed 4 bases at V and 3 bases at J, leaving 10 bases unmatched. Germline values: CDR1 SGHVS, CDR2 FQNEAQ. The CDR3 extends over 16 amino acids.

V gene TRBV18 combines with J gene TRBJ2-7; a possible D gene is TRBD1 (6 bases). Looked up from germline, CDR1 is KGHSH and CDR2 is LQKENI. This CDR3 region has 15 residues. V was shortened by 3 bases and J by 1 base, with 13 bases between the two germline ends. CDR3 coding DNA: TGTGCCAGCTCACCCACCGGACAGCTTTCCTACGAGCAGTACTTC. Translation gives CASSPTGQLSYEQYF.

This clone was recorded a few times. The rearrangement joins TRBV18 to TRBJ2-3; D possibly corresponds to TRBD1 (5 bases). The CDR3 contains 16 residues. Per germline, CDR1 KGHSH and CDR2 LQKENI. Trimming removed 5 bases from V and 2 bases from J, with 17 bases in between. CDR3 loop: CASSARQTIYTDTQYF. The DNA for the CDR3 is TGTGCCAGCTCAGCCCGACAGACGATATACACAGATACGCAGTATTTT.

The J gene is TRBJ1-2, the V gene TRBV4-3; 7 bases fit TRBD1. Losses at the gene ends were 3 bases for V and 4 bases for J; bases not matched to a gene: 5. The CDR3 is made up of 14 amino acids. Germline assignment: CDR1 LGHNA and CDR2 YSLEER. The CDR3: CASSQGDSSYGYTF. The CDR3 DNA reads TGCGCCAGCAGCCAGGGGGACAGTTCCTATGGCTACACCTTC.

This sequence joins TRBV10-3 and TRBJ2-3, with D possibly matching TRBD1 (6 bases). Germline CDR1 ENHRY, CDR2 SYGVKD. Trimming pared 6 bases from V and 2 bases from J, leaving 12 bases between. This CDR3 contains 14 residues. CDR3 sequence reads: CAIRDSGLTDTQYF. The CDR3 DNA reads as TGTGCCATCAGGGACAGTGGGCTCACAGATACGCAGTATTTT.

The rearrangement links TRBV7-8 to TRBJ1-6; D gene unclear. The CDR3 sequence is 15 residues long. Germline V gives CDR1 SGHVS, CDR2 FQNEAQ. The V end lost 1 base, the J end lost 6 bases, and 10 bases lay between the germline ends. The CDR3 DNA reads as TGTGCCAGCAGCTTAGTGGTGACAAGTAATTCACCCCTCCACTTT. Protein: CASSLVVTSNSPLHF.